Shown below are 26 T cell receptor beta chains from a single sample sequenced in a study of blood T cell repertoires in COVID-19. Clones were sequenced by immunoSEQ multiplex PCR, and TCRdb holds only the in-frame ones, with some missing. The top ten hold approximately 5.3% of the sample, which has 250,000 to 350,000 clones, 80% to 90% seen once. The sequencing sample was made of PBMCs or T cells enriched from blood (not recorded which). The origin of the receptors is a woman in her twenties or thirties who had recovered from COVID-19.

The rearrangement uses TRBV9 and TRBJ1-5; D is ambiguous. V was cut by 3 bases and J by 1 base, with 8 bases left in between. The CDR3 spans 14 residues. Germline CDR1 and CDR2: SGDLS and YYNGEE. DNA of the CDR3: TGTGCCAGCAGCGCCGACACCAGCAATCAGCCCCAGCATTTT. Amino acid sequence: CASSADTSNQPQHF.

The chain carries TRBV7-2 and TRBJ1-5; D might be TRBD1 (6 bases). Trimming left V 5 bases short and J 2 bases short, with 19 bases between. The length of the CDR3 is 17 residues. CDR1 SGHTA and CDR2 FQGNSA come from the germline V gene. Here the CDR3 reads CASSRFSGTTGNQPQHF. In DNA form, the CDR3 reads TGTGCCAGCAGCCGTTTTTCCGGGACAACGGGCAATCAGCCCCAGCATTTT. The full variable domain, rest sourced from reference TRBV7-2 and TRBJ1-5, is GAGVSQSPSNKVTEKGKDVELRCDPISGHTALYWYRQSLGQGLEFLIYFQGNSAPDKSGLPSDRFSAERTGGSVSTLTIQRTQQEDSAVYLCASSRFSGTTGNQPQHFGDGTRLSIL.

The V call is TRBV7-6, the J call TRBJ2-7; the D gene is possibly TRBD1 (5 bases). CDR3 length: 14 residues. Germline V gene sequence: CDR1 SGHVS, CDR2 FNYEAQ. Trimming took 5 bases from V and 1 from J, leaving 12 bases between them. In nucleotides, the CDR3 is TGTGCCAGCAGCCCCGCCCAGGGTTCCTACGAGCAGTACTTC. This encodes CASSPAQGSYEQYF.

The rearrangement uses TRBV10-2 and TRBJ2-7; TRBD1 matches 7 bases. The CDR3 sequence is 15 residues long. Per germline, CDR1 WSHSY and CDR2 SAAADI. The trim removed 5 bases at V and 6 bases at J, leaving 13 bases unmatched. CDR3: CASSPYMTGPGEQYF. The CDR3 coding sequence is TGCGCCAGCAGTCCTTATATGACAGGGCCAGGCGAGCAGTACTTC.

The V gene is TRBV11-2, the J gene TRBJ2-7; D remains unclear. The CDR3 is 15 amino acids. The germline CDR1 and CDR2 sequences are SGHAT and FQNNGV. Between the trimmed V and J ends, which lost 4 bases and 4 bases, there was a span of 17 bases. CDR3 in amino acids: CASSSLKPDLYEQYF. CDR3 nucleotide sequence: TGTGCCAGCAGCTCCCTCAAGCCAGACTTGTACGAGCAGTACTTC. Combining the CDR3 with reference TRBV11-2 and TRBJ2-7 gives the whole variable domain EAGVAQSPRYKIIEKRQSVAFWCNPISGHATLYWYQQILGQGPKLLIQFQNNGVVDDSQLPKDRFSAERLKGVDSTLKIQPAKLEDSAVYLCASSSLKPDLYEQYFGPGTRLTVT.

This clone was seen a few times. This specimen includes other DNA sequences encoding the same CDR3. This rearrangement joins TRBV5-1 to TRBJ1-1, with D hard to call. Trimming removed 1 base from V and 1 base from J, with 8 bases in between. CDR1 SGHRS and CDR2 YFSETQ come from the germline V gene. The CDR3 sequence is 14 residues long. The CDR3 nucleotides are TGCGCCAGCAGCTTGATGAGTGGGAACACTGAAGCTTTCTTT. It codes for CASSLMSGNTEAFF.

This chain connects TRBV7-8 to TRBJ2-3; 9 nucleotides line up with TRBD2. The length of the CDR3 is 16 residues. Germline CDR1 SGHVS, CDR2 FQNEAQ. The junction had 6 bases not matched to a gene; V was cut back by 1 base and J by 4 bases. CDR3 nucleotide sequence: TGTGCCAGCAGCTTAGTGGGCGGGGGGGCCCCAGATACGCAGTATTTT. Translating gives CASSLVGGGAPDTQYF.

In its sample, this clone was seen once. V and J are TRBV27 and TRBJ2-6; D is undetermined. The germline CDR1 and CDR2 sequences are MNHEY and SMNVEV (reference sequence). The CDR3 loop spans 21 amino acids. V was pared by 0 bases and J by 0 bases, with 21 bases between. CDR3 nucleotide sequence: TGTGCCAGCAGTTTATCACCAAATCGATACTATGATTACTCTGGGGCCAACGTCCTGACTTTC. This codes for CASSLSPNRYYDYSGANVLTF.

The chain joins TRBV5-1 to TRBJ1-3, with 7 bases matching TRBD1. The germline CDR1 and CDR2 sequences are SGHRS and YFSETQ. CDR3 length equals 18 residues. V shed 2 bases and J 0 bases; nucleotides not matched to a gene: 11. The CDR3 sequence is CASSLRGGTDGSGNTIYF. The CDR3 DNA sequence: TGCGCCAGCAGCTTAAGGGGCGGGACAGATGGCTCTGGAAACACCATATATTTT. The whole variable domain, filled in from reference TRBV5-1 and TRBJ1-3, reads KAGVTQTPRYLIKTRGQQVTLSCSPISGHRSVSWYQQTPGQGLQFLFEYFSETQRNKGNFPGRFSGRQFSNSRSEMNVSTLELGDSALYLCASSLRGGTDGSGNTIYFGEGSWLTVV.

CDR3 protein: CASSWRDRGAVRANEKLFF. In nucleotides, the CDR3 is TGTGCCAGCAGCTGGCGGGACAGGGGGGCAGTGAGAGCTAATGAAAAACTGTTTTTT. The rearrangement joins TRBV7-7 to TRBJ1-4; 11 bases map to TRBD1. Germline CDR1 SSHAT, CDR2 FNYEAQ (reference sequence). The CDR3 is 19 residues long. Germline trimming cut 4 bases from V and 3 bases from J; bases unmatched to any gene: 13. Drawing the rest from reference TRBV7-7 and TRBJ1-4, the complete variable domain is GAGVSQSPRYKVTKRGQDVTLRCDPISSHATLYWYQQALGQGPEFLTYFNYEAQPDKSGLPSDRFSAERPEGSISTLTIQRTEQRDSAMYRCASSWRDRGAVRANEKLFFGSGTQLSVL.

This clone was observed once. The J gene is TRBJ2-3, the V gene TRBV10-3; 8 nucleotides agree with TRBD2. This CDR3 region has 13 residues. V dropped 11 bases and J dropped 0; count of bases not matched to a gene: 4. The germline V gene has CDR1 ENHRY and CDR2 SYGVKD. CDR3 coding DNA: TGTGCCTTCGGGGGGGGTAGCACAGATACGCAGTATTTT. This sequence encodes CAFGGGSTDTQYF.

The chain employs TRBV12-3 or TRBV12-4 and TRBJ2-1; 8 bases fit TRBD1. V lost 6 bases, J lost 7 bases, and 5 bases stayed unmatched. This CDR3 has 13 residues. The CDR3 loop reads CASRETGENEQFF. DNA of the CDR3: TGTGCCAGCAGGGAGACAGGGGAAAATGAGCAGTTCTTC.

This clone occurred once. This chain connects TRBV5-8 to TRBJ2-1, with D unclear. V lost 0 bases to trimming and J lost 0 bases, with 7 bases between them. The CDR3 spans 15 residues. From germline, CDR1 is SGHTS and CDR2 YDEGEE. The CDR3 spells CASSLGASSYNEQFF. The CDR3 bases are TGTGCCAGCAGCTTGGGGGCAAGCTCCTACAATGAGCAGTTCTTC.

In DNA, the CDR3 is TGTGCCAGCAGCTTTCGAGAGATGTCGGATACGCAGTATTTT. This sequence encodes CASSFREMSDTQYF. The J gene is TRBJ2-3, the V gene TRBV5-6; no reliable D call. Between the trimmed V and J ends, which lost 2 bases and 6 bases, there was a span of 13 bases. The CDR3 is 14 amino acids. In germline, CDR1 is SGHDT, CDR2 YYEEEE.

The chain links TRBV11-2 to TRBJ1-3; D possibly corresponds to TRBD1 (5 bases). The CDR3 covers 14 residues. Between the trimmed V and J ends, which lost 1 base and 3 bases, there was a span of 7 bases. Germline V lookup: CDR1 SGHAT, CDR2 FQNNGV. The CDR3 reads CASSLAGLGNTIYF. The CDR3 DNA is TGTGCCAGCAGCTTAGCAGGGCTTGGAAACACCATATATTTT. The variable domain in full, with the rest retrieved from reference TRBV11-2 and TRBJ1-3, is EAGVAQSPRYKIIEKRQSVAFWCNPISGHATLYWYQQILGQGPKLLIQFQNNGVVDDSQLPKDRFSAERLKGVDSTLKIQPAKLEDSAVYLCASSLAGLGNTIYFGEGSWLTVV.

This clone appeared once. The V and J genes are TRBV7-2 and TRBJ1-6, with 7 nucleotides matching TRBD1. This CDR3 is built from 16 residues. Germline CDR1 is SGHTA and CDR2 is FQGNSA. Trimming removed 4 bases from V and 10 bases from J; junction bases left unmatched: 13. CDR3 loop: CASSSQGGQRRSPLHF. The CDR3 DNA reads TGTGCCAGCAGCTCCCAAGGGGGCCAAAGGAGGTCACCCCTCCACTTT.

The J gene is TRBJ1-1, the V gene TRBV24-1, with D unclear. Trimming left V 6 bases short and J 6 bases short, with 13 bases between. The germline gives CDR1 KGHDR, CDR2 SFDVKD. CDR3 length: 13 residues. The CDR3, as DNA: TGTGCCACCAGTAGAGGCGCGGGCGCTGAAGCTTTCTTT. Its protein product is CATSRGAGAEAFF.

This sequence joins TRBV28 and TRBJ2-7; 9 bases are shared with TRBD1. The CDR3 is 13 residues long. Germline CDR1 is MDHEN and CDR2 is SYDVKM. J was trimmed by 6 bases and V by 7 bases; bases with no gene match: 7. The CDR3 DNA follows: TGTGCCAGCATCGGGACAGGGCATGGCGAGCAGTACTTC. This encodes CASIGTGHGEQYF.

The CDR3 here is CASRSGTGAYEQYF. The CDR3 DNA sequence: TGCGCCAGCAGATCCGGGACAGGGGCCTACGAGCAGTACTTC. This chain links TRBV5-1 with TRBJ2-7, with 10 bases lining up with TRBD1. The CDR3 consists of 14 residues. From germline, CDR1 is SGHRS and CDR2 YFSETQ. J was trimmed by 2 bases and V by 5 bases; bases with no gene match: 4.

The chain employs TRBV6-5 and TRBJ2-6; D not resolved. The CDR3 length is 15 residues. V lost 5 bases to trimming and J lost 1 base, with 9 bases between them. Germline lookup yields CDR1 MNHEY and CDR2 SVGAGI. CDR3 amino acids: CASSTGLSGANVLTF. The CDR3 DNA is TGTGCCAGCAGTACCGGTCTGTCTGGGGCCAACGTCCTGACTTTC.

In DNA form, the CDR3 reads TGCAGTGCTAGAGAGGGAGGGGCGCAGTATTTT. Residues: CSAREGGAQYF. V usage is TRBV20-1 and J usage is TRBJ2-3, with 7 bases lining up with TRBD2. The CDR3 is made up of 11 amino acids. J lost 10 bases, V lost 0 bases, and 1 base had no gene match. Germline values: CDR1 DFQATT, CDR2 SNEGSKA (reference sequence).

The CDR3: CASSFDGGDNEQFF. CDR3 DNA: TGTGCCAGCAGCTTCGATGGGGGGGACAATGAGCAGTTCTTC. The chain is built from TRBV5-4 and TRBJ2-1; 7 bases map to TRBD2. The CDR3 runs to 14 residues. With 2 bases clipped from V and 5 bases from J, the junction kept 4 bases outside the gene matches. Per germline, CDR1 SGHNT and CDR2 YYREEE (reference sequence).

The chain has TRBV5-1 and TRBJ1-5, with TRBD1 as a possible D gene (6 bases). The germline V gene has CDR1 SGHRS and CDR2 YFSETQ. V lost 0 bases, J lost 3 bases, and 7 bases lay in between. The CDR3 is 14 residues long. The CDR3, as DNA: TGCGCCAGCAGCTTGGGGGGGCCCAATCAGCCCCAGCATTTT. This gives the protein CASSLGGPNQPQHF.

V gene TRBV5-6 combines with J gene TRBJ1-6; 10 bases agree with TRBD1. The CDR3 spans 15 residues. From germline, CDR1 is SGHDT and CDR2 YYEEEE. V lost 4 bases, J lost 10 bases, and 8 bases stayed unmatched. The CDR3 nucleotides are TGTGCCAGCAGCCTTTGGGACAGGGGTTTATCACCCCTCCACTTT. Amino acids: CASSLWDRGLSPLHF.

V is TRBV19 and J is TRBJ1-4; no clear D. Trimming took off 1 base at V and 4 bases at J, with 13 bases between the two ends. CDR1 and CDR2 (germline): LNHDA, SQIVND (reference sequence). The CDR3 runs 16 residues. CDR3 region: CASSIGAPAINEKLFF. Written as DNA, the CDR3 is TGTGCCAGTAGTATAGGGGCCCCGGCGATTAATGAAAAACTGTTTTTT.

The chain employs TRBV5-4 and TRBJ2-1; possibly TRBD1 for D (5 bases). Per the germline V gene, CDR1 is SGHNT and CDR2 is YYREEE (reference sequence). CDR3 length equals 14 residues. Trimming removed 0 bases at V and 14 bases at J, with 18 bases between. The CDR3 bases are TGTGCCAGCAGCTTGGCAGGGCTAAAATTTAGGGAGTTCTTC. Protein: CASSLAGLKFREFF.